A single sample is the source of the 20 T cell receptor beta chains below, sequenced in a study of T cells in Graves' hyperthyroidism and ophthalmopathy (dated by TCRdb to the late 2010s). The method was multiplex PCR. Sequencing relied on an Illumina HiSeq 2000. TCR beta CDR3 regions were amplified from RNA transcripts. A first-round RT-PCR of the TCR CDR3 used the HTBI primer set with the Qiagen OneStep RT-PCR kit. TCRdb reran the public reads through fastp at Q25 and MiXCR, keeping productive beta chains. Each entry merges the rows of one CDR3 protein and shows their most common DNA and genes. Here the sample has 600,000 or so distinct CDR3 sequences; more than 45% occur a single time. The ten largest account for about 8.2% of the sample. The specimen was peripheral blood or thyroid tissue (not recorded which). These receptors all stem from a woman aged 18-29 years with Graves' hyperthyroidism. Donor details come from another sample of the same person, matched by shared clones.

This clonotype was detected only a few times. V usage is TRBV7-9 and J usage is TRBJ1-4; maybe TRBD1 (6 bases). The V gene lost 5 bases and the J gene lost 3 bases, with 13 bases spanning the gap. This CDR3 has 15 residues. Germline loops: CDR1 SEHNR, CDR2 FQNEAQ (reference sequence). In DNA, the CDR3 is TGTGCCAGCAGCAGTAGGGGGTCGGCTAATGAAAAACTGTTTTTT. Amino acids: CASSSRGSANEKLFF.

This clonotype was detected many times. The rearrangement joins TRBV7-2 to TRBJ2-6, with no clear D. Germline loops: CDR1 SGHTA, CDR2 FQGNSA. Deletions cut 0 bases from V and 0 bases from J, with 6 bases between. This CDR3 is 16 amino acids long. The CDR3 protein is CASSLAPLSGANVLTF. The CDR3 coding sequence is TGTGCCAGCAGCTTAGCCCCGCTCTCTGGGGCCAACGTCCTGACTTTC.

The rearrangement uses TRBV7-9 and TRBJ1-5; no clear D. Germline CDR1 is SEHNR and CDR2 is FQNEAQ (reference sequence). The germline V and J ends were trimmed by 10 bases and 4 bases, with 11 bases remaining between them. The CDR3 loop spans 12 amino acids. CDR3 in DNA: TGTGCCATCAGTCCGGGGAATCAGCCCCAGCATTTT. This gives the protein CAISPGNQPQHF.

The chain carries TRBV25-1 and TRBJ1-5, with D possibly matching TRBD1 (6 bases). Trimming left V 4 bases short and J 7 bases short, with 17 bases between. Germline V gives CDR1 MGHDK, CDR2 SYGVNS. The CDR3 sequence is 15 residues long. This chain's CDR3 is CASSGIGRGDQPQHF. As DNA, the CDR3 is TGTGCCAGCAGTGGGATCGGCAGGGGAGACCAGCCCCAGCATTTT.

This CDR3 reads CASSQGRYGPYTF. The CDR3 coding sequence is TGTGCCAGCAGCCAAGGACGCTACGGACCCTACACCTTC. The chain has TRBV7-2 and TRBJ1-2; D gene ambiguous. CDR3 length equals 13 residues. CDR1 is SGHTA, CDR2 FQGNSA, per germline. Trimming stripped 5 bases from V and 10 bases from J, with 17 bases between.

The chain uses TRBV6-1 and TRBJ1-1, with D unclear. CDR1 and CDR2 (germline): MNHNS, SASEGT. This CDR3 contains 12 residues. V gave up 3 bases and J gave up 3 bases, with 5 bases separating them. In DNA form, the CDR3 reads TGTGCCAGCAGTGAGGACGACACTGAAGCTTTCTTT. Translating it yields CASSEDDTEAFF.

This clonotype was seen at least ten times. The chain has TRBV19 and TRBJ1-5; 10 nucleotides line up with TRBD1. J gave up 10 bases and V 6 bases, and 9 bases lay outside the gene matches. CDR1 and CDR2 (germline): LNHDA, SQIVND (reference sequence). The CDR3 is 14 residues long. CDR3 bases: TGTGCCAGTAGCGAACGGGACAGGGGCGCACCCCAGCATTTT. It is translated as CASSERDRGAPQHF.

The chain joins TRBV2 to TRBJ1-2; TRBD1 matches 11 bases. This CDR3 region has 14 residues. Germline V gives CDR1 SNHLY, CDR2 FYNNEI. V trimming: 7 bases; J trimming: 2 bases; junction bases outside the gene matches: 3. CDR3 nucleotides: TGTGCCAGCATCCGGACAGGGGGCAACTATGGCTACACCTTC. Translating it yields CASIRTGGNYGYTF.

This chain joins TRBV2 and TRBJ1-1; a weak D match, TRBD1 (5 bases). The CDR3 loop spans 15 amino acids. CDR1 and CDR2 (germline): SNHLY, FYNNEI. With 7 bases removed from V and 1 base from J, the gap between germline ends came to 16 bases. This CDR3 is CASTPKGLENTEAFF. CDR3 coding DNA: TGTGCCAGCACCCCAAAGGGGTTAGAGAACACTGAAGCTTTCTTT. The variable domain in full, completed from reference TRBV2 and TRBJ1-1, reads EPEVTQTPSHQVTQMGQEVILRCVPISNHLYFYWYRQILGQKVEFLVSFYNNEISEKSEIFDDQFSVERPDGSNFTLKIRSTKLEDSAMYFCASTPKGLENTEAFFGQGTRLTVV.

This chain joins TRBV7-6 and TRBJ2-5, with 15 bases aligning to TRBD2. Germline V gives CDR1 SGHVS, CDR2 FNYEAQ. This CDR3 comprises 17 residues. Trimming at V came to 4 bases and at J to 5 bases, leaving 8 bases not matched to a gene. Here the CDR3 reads CASSSRSGTSGRETQYF. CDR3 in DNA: TGTGCCAGCAGCTCGCGTTCCGGGACTAGCGGGAGGGAGACCCAGTACTTC. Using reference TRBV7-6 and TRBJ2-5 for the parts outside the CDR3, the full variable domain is GAGVSQSPRYKVTKRGQDVALRCDPISGHVSLYWYRQALGQGPEFLTYFNYEAQQDKSGLPNDRFSAERPEGSISTLTIQRTEQRDSAMYRCASSSRSGTSGRETQYFGPGTRLLVL.

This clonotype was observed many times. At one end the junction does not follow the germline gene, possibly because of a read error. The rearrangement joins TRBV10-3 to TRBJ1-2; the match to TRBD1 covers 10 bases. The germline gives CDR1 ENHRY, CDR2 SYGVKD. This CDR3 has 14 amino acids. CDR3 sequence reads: CASSEGQGGSGYTF. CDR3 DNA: TGTGCCAGCAGTGAAGGACAGGGGGGAAGTGGCTACACCTTC.

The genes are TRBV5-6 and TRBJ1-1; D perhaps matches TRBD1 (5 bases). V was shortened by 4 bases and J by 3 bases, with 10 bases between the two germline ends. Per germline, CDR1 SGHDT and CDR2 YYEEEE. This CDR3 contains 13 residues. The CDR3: CASSTGHDTEAFF. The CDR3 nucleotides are TGTGCCAGCAGCACCGGACACGACACTGAAGCTTTCTTT. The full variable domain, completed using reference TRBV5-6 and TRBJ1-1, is DAGVTQSPTHLIKTRGQQVTLRCSPKSGHDTVSWYQQALGQGPQFIFQYYEEEERQRGNFPDRFSGHQFPNYSSELNVNALLLGDSALYLCASSTGHDTEAFFGQGTRLTVV.

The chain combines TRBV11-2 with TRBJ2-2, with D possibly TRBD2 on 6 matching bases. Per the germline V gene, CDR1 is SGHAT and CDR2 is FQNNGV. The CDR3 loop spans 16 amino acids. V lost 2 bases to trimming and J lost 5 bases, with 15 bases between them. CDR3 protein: CASSLRDWLNTGELFF. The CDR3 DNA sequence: TGTGCCAGCAGCTTAAGGGACTGGCTTAATACCGGGGAGCTGTTTTTT.

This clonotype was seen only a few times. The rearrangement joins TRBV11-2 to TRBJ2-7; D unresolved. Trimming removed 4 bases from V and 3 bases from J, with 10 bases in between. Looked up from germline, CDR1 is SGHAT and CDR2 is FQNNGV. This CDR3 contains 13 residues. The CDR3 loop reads CASSSNRNYEQYF. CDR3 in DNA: TGTGCCAGCAGCTCTAATAGGAACTACGAGCAGTACTTC. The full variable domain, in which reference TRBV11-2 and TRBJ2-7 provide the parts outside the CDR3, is EAGVAQSPRYKIIEKRQSVAFWCNPISGHATLYWYQQILGQGPKLLIQFQNNGVVDDSQLPKDRFSAERLKGVDSTLKIQPAKLEDSAVYLCASSSNRNYEQYFGPGTRLTVT.

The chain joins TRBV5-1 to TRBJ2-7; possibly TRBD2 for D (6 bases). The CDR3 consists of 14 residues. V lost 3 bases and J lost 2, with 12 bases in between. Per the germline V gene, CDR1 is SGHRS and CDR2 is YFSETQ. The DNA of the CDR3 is TGCGCCAGCAGCTCTCTAGCGTTTACCTACGAGCAGTACTTC. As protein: CASSSLAFTYEQYF. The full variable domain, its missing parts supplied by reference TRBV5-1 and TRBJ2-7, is KAGVTQTPRYLIKTRGQQVTLSCSPISGHRSVSWYQQTPGQGLQFLFEYFSETQRNKGNFPGRFSGRQFSNSRSEMNVSTLELGDSALYLCASSSLAFTYEQYFGPGTRLTVT.

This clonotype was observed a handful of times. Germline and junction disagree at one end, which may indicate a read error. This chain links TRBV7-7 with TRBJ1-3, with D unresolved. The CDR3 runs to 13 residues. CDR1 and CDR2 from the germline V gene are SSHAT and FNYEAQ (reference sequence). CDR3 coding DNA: TGTGCTAGCAGCTTAATAGAGGGAAACACCATATATTTT. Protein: CASSLIEGNTIYF. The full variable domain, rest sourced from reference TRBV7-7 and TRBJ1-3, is GAGVSQSPRYKVTKRGQDVTLRCDPISSHATLYWYQQALGQGPEFLTYFNYEAQPDKSGLPSDRFSAERPEGSISTLTIQRTEQRDSAMYRCASSLIEGNTIYFGEGSWLTVV.

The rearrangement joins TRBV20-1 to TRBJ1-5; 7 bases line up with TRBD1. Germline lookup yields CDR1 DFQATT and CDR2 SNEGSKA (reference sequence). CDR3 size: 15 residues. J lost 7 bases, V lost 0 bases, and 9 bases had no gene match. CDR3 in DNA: TGCAGTGCTAGAGAGGTGACAGGGCTGGGGCAGCCCCAGCATTTT. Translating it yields CSAREVTGLGQPQHF.

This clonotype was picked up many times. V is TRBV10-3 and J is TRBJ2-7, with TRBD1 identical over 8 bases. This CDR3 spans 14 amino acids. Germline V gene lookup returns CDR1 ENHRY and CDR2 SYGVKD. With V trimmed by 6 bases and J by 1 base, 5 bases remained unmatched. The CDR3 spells CAIRDRGGSYEQYF. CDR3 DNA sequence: TGTGCCATCAGAGACAGGGGAGGTTCCTACGAGCAGTACTTC.

The CDR3 region is CASRRQGGPREQYF. The CDR3 bases are TGTGCCAGCAGGAGACAGGGGGGCCCTCGGGAGCAGTACTTC. This chain connects TRBV7-2 to TRBJ2-7; TRBD1 matches at 9 bases. Germline loops: CDR1 SGHTA, CDR2 FQGNSA. Trimming took 6 bases from V and 7 from J; bases not matched to a gene: 10. CDR3 length equals 14 residues.

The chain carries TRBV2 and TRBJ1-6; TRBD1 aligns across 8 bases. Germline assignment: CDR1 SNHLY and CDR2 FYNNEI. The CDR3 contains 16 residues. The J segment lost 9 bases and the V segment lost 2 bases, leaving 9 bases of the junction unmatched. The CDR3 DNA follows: TGTGCCAGCAGTGAACGGCGGCAGGGGGCGAGTTCACCCCTCCACTTT. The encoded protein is CASSERRQGASSPLHF.